The subject of this entry is one TCR beta chain. The CDR3 is 13 residues long. V lost 3 bases to trimming and J lost 9 bases; unmatched junction nucleotides: 8. Germline V CDR1 and CDR2: MDHEN, SYDVKM. The data were taken from a study of CD8+CD57+ T cells in acquired aplastic anemia. Genomic DNA, the template, was used for profiling of the TCR beta VDJ and CDR3. TCRdb itself ran the reads through MiXCR, one entry per CDR3 protein. The repertoire holds roughly 190,000 distinct CDR3 sequences, with about half as singletons. The rearrangement joins TRBV28 to TRBJ2-7, with 7 bases fitting TRBD1. Sequenced material: sorted CD4+, CD8+, or CD8+CD57+ T cells (not recorded which) from PBMCs. The sequence derives from a human donor in good health, serving as a control. The CDR3 spells CASSFHTGTVQYF. The CDR3 DNA reads TGTGCCAGCAGTTTTCATACCGGGACAGTGCAGTACTTC.